A single sample gave rise to the 31 T cell receptor beta chains below, sequenced in a study of T cell responses to AZD1222 COVID-19 vaccine. The assay was immunoSEQ multiplex PCR, and TCRdb's table has in-frame clones only and misses some. The profile shows under 35,000 clones, 75% to 90% of them singletons. This sample comprised peripheral blood, obtained on day 0 of AZD1222 vaccination. These receptors were collected from an adult in good health.

This chain's CDR3 is CASSGAGGTDTQYF. The CDR3 nucleotides are TGTGCCAGCAGCGGGGCGGGAGGCACAGATACGCAGTATTTT. The chain recombines TRBV28 with TRBJ2-3, with 7 bases aligning to TRBD2. This CDR3 spans 14 amino acids. The V gene end was trimmed by 6 bases and the J gene end by 1 base; junction bases not matched to a gene: 4. CDR1 and CDR2 from the germline V gene are MDHEN and SYDVKM.

CDR3 sequence (DNA): TGTGCCAGCAGTATGGGGACAGCACTGAACACTGAAGCTTTCTTT. Translating gives CASSMGTALNTEAFF. V usage is TRBV27 and J usage is TRBJ1-1; 7 positions agree with TRBD1. Germline assignment: CDR1 MNHEY and CDR2 SMNVEV (reference sequence). The CDR3 runs 15 residues. With V trimmed by 5 bases and J by 0 bases, 6 bases remained unmatched.

The J gene is TRBJ2-7, the V gene TRBV27, with TRBD2 identical over 7 bases. With 7 bases clipped from V and 3 bases from J, the junction kept 9 bases outside the gene matches. This CDR3 spans 14 amino acids. Germline CDR1 MNHEY, CDR2 SMNVEV (reference sequence). Here the CDR3 reads CASTRVGGIYEQYF. The CDR3 nucleotides are TGTGCCAGCACCCGAGTGGGAGGGATCTACGAGCAGTACTTC.

The chain combines TRBV7-8 with TRBJ2-2; the match to TRBD2 covers 7 bases. Germline CDR1 reads SGHVS; CDR2 reads FQNEAQ. The CDR3 is made up of 17 amino acids. Unmatched junction bases numbered 10, after V lost 5 bases and J lost 1 base. CDR3 sequence reads: CASSPLRGVMNTGELFF. The CDR3 DNA is TGTGCCAGCAGCCCCCTTCGGGGGGTCATGAACACCGGGGAGCTGTTTTTT.

The genes are TRBV4-1 and TRBJ1-2, with TRBD1 matching over 7 bases. Germline trimming cut 4 bases from V and 0 bases from J; bases unmatched to any gene: 5. Germline CDR1 reads MGHRA; CDR2 reads YSYEKL. The CDR3 runs to 15 residues. The CDR3 protein is CASSLGTVANYGYTF. CDR3 nucleotide sequence: TGCGCCAGCAGCCTTGGGACAGTAGCTAACTATGGCTACACCTTC.

The chain combines TRBV2 with TRBJ2-3, with 9 bases aligning to TRBD2. Germline CDR1 and CDR2: SNHLY and FYNNEI. J was trimmed by 3 bases and V by 6 bases; bases with no gene match: 7. This CDR3 is built from 15 residues. The CDR3 loop is CASRLPTSGTDTQYF. CDR3 coding DNA: TGTGCCAGCAGACTTCCGACTAGCGGAACAGATACGCAGTATTTT.

The chain combines TRBV19 with TRBJ1-5; the D gene is possibly TRBD1 (6 bases). Trimming took 0 bases from V and 3 from J, leaving 9 bases between them. Germline CDR1 reads LNHDA; CDR2 reads SQIVND (reference sequence). This CDR3 is built from 15 residues. CDR3 region: CASSIDGGPNQPQHF. CDR3 in DNA: TGTGCCAGTAGTATAGATGGGGGCCCCAATCAGCCCCAGCATTTT.

CDR3 in DNA: TGTGCTAGTGGTCCCGGAGGCGGTAAAGAGACCCAGTACTTC. Translating gives CASGPGGGKETQYF. The chain has TRBV12-5 and TRBJ2-5; D may be TRBD2 (5 bases). The germline V gene has CDR1 LGHNT and CDR2 FRNRAP. Trimming took off 5 bases at V and 3 bases at J, with 13 bases between the two ends. This CDR3 contains 14 residues.

The rearrangement uses TRBV7-9 and TRBJ2-5; possibly TRBD2 for D (6 bases). The germline V and J ends were trimmed by 5 bases and 2 bases, with 12 bases remaining between them. CDR3 length: 14 residues. Germline-derived CDR1 and CDR2 are SEHNR and FQNEAQ (reference sequence). The CDR3 DNA is TGTGCCAGCAGCGACGAGCGGGTACAAGAGACCCAGTACTTC. Protein: CASSDERVQETQYF.

This CDR3 reads CASGYQGAEGLETQYF. CDR3 nucleotide sequence: TGTGCTAGTGGTTACCAGGGGGCGGAGGGGTTGGAGACCCAGTACTTC. The rearrangement uses TRBV12-5 and TRBJ2-5; 8 nucleotides align to TRBD1. CDR1 and CDR2 (germline): LGHNT, FRNRAP. CDR3 length equals 16 residues. The junction had 12 bases not matched to a gene; V was cut back by 4 bases and J by 5 bases.

The V gene is TRBV14, the J gene TRBJ1-6, with D perhaps TRBD1 (5 bases). CDR3 length: 17 amino acids. Trimming cost V 4 bases and J 7 bases, with 20 bases left between them. In germline, CDR1 is SGHDN, CDR2 FVKESK. CDR3 DNA: TGTGCCAGCAGCCGCGAAGCCCGACAGACCGCCAATTCACCCCTCCACTTT. Translating it yields CASSREARQTANSPLHF.

This clone appeared once. The V gene is TRBV7-9, the J gene TRBJ2-2; D is uncertain. V shed 5 bases and J shed 4 bases, with 11 bases lying between them. There are 14 residues in the CDR3. Germline CDR1 is SEHNR and CDR2 is FQNEAQ (reference sequence). Written as DNA, the CDR3 is TGTGCCAGCAGCAGCCCGTCTAGCACCGGGGAGCTGTTTTTT. It codes for CASSSPSSTGELFF. The full variable domain, with the rest looked up from reference TRBV7-9 and TRBJ2-2, is DTGVSQNPRHKITKRGQNVTFRCDPISEHNRLYWYRQTLGQGPEFLTYFQNEAQLEKSRLLSDRFSAERPKGSFSTLEIQRTEQGDSAMYLCASSSPSSTGELFFGEGSRLTVL.

The chain couples TRBV28 to TRBJ2-2; TRBD1 agrees at 7 bases. V dropped 7 bases and J dropped 0; count of bases not matched to a gene: 2. The CDR3 consists of 14 residues. Germline loops: CDR1 MDHEN, CDR2 SYDVKM. The CDR3 DNA reads as TGTGCCAGCACCGGGACAGCGAACACCGGGGAGCTGTTTTTT. This codes for CASTGTANTGELFF.

To note about this clone: The junction shows a germline mismatch at one end, possibly a read error. The chain employs TRBV6-5 and TRBJ1-2; D unresolved. There are 14 residues in the CDR3. Germline lookup yields CDR1 MNHEY and CDR2 SVGAGI. The CDR3 is CASSPAGTKYDYTF. As DNA, the CDR3 is TGTGCCAGCAGCCCAGCAGGAACCAAATATGACTACACCTTC.

The chain has TRBV5-4 and TRBJ1-1, with TRBD1 matching over 8 bases. With 0 bases clipped from V and 1 base from J, the junction kept 2 bases outside the gene matches. The CDR3 contains 15 residues. Looked up from germline, CDR1 is SGHNT and CDR2 is YYREEE (reference sequence). The CDR3 region has the DNA TGTGCCAGCAGCTTGGCAGGGGGCTCGAACACTGAAGCTTTCTTT. Protein sequence: CASSLAGGSNTEAFF.

This chain joins TRBV27 and TRBJ2-7, with D uncertain. The CDR3 is 15 residues long. From germline, CDR1 is MNHEY and CDR2 SMNVEV (reference sequence). The V end lost 5 bases, the J end lost 6 bases, and 20 bases lay between the germline ends. This CDR3 reads CASSQRPDISSEQYF. CDR3 DNA: TGTGCCAGCAGTCAGCGCCCCGACATAAGCTCCGAGCAGTACTTC.

This chain links TRBV27 with TRBJ1-6; D remains ambiguous. Trimming left V 5 bases short and J 7 bases short, with 21 bases between. This CDR3 region has 17 residues. CDR1 and CDR2 (germline): MNHEY, SMNVEV (reference sequence). The DNA of the CDR3 is TGTGCCAGCAGTCCAAGACCCCGACAAGGCCGAAATTCACCCCTCCACTTT. It yields the protein CASSPRPRQGRNSPLHF.

The genes are TRBV19 and TRBJ1-1; no clear D. Germline V CDR1 and CDR2: LNHDA, SQIVND (reference sequence). The CDR3 runs to 11 residues. V shed 7 bases and J shed 5 bases, with 8 bases lying between them. The CDR3, as DNA: TGTGCCAGTAAGGTCCGGACTGAAGCTTTCTTT. It is translated as CASKVRTEAFF.

This rearrangement joins TRBV28 to TRBJ2-5, with D unclear. Trimming stripped 5 bases from V and 3 bases from J, with 7 bases between. Germline CDR1 and CDR2: MDHEN and SYDVKM. The CDR3 has 12 residues. This CDR3 is CASSAYKETQYF. CDR3 bases: TGTGCCAGCAGTGCCTACAAAGAGACCCAGTACTTC.

V usage is TRBV30 and J usage is TRBJ1-1, with D unclear. Germline assignment: CDR1 GTSNPN and CDR2 SVGIG (reference sequence). Between the trimmed V and J ends, which lost 2 bases and 6 bases, there was a span of 4 bases. The CDR3 is 10 amino acids. The CDR3 nucleotides are TGTGCCTGGAGTTCTTCTGAAGCTTTCTTT. Encoded protein: CAWSSSEAFF.

In its sample, this clone was seen once. The chain's CDR3 is CSASGGRGNPNTEAFF. For the CDR3, the DNA is TGCAGTGCTAGTGGGGGCAGGGGAAACCCGAACACTGAAGCTTTCTTT. The chain carries TRBV20-1 and TRBJ1-1, with D maybe TRBD1 (6 bases). Germline V lookup: CDR1 DFQATT, CDR2 SNEGSKA (reference sequence). The CDR3 extends over 16 amino acids. Trimming cost V 3 bases and J 1 base, with 18 bases left between them.

The rearrangement joins TRBV7-8 to TRBJ2-7; the D is unclear. Trimming shortened V by 3 bases and J by 7 bases, and 7 bases separated the two germline ends. The CDR3 is 11 residues long. Per germline, CDR1 SGHVS and CDR2 FQNEAQ. The CDR3 loop reads CASSFGREQYF. In DNA form, the CDR3 reads TGTGCCAGCAGCTTTGGTCGGGAGCAGTACTTC.

This CDR3 reads CASSLGGQGNTGELFF. CDR3 coding DNA: TGTGCCAGCAGCTTAGGGGGACAGGGAAACACCGGGGAGCTGTTTTTT. The gene calls are TRBV7-2 and TRBJ2-2, with TRBD1 matching 9 bases. The ends lost 1 base at V and 2 bases at J; junction bases unmatched: 2. The CDR3 spans 16 residues. Germline values: CDR1 SGHTA, CDR2 FQGNSA.

The J gene is TRBJ2-7, the V gene TRBV7-9; D possibly corresponds to TRBD1 (7 bases). V lost 9 bases and J lost 6, with 15 bases in between. The CDR3 loop spans 12 amino acids. Germline-derived CDR1 and CDR2 are SEHNR and FQNEAQ (reference sequence). The CDR3 protein is CASSGQGGEQYF. CDR3 coding DNA: TGTGCCAGTTCGGGGCAGGGGGGCGAGCAGTACTTC.

The chain uses TRBV24-1 and TRBJ2-5; 10 bases line up with TRBD2. After removal of 4 bases from V and 1 base from J, the junction contained 8 bases not matched to a gene. Germline CDR1 and CDR2: KGHDR and SFDVKD. The CDR3 totals 17 residues. CDR3 protein: CATSDPGEREGQETQYF. Written as DNA, the CDR3 is TGTGCCACCAGTGACCCTGGCGAGCGGGAGGGCCAAGAGACCCAGTACTTC.

V usage is TRBV18 and J usage is TRBJ2-2; D perhaps matches TRBD1 (6 bases). Per the germline V gene, CDR1 is KGHSH and CDR2 is LQKENI. V dropped 5 bases and J dropped 5 bases, with 15 bases sitting between them. This CDR3 is built from 15 residues. CDR3 DNA sequence: TGTGCCAGCTCATGGGGATACAGGGAAACCGGGGAGCTGTTTTTT. Protein product: CASSWGYRETGELFF.

The rearrangement uses TRBV18 and TRBJ2-7; no clear D gene. CDR1 and CDR2 (germline): KGHSH, LQKENI. V shed 4 bases and J shed 0 bases, with 7 bases lying between them. The CDR3 runs 13 residues. The CDR3 loop is CASSQTISYEQYF. CDR3 bases: TGTGCCAGCTCACAGACAATCTCCTACGAGCAGTACTTC.

The chain recombines TRBV5-1 with TRBJ2-1; 14 bases fit TRBD2. V lost 4 bases, J lost 6 bases, and 3 bases stayed unmatched. This CDR3 has 15 amino acids. The V gene's germline CDR1 is SGHRS and CDR2 YFSETQ. CDR3 in DNA: TGCGCCAGCAGCGACGGACTAGCGGGGGGCAATGAGCAGTTCTTC. Translating it yields CASSDGLAGGNEQFF.

This sequence joins TRBV28 and TRBJ1-5; D is unclear. V lost 3 bases, J lost 1 base, and 4 bases lay in between. From germline, CDR1 is MDHEN and CDR2 SYDVKM. There are 13 residues in the CDR3. CDR3 DNA sequence: TGTGCCAGCAGTTTCTTGAGCAATCAGCCCCAGCATTTT. This sequence encodes CASSFLSNQPQHF.

The chain is built from TRBV12-3 or TRBV12-4 and TRBJ1-6; D unresolved. CDR3 length: 13 amino acids. V gave up 10 bases and J gave up 7 bases, with 14 bases separating them. The CDR3 nucleotides read TGTGCCACCTGCCCGGGAAACAATTCACCCCTCCACTTT. Its translation: CATCPGNNSPLHF.

The genes are TRBV19 and TRBJ1-1; 7 bases are a match to TRBD1. Germline V CDR1 and CDR2: LNHDA, SQIVND (reference sequence). The CDR3 is 17 residues long. V lost 5 bases to trimming and J lost 2 bases; unmatched junction nucleotides: 14. CDR3: CASSPGGQPTFNTEAFF. CDR3 coding DNA: TGTGCCAGTAGTCCGGGGGGACAGCCTACTTTTAACACTGAAGCTTTCTTT.